Each of the 9 T cell receptor beta chains below was sequenced from the same sample in a study of blood T cell repertoires in COVID-19. Profiling relied on immunoSEQ multiplex PCR, and the TCRdb table lists in-frame clones only, not all of them. The table lists roughly 200,000 clones, approximately 75% of them singletons, with approximately 9.2% in the top ten. The sample comprised PBMCs or T cells enriched from blood (not recorded which). All receptors derive from a man aged 40-55 years who had recovered from COVID-19.

The chain carries TRBV7-2 and TRBJ1-6; the D is unclear. The germline V and J ends were trimmed by 5 bases and 7 bases, with 15 bases remaining between them. The CDR3 has 15 amino acids. Germline CDR1 and CDR2: SGHTA and FQGNSA. The CDR3 spells CASSPEARPNSPLHF. The CDR3 DNA sequence: TGTGCCAGCAGCCCCGAGGCAAGACCGAATTCACCCCTCCACTTT.

V usage is TRBV3-1 (or the pseudogene TRBV3-2) and J usage is TRBJ2-3, with D tentatively TRBD2 (7 bases). Germline CDR1 and CDR2: LGHDT and YNNKEL (reference sequence). The CDR3 spans 15 residues. With 5 bases removed from V and 0 bases from J, the gap between germline ends came to 12 bases. As DNA, the CDR3 is TGTGCCAGCAGCGCGGGGGCCCTAAGCACAGATACGCAGTATTTT. The encoded protein is CASSAGALSTDTQYF.

V and J are TRBV6-5 and TRBJ1-2; 7 bases align to TRBD1. Germline V gives CDR1 MNHEY, CDR2 SVGAGI. The CDR3 runs to 16 residues. V lost 2 bases to trimming and J lost 8 bases; unmatched junction nucleotides: 14. CDR3 DNA: TGTGCCAGCAGTTACACCGGGACAGAAGCCTCCGGCGGCTACACCTTC. This codes for CASSYTGTEASGGYTF.

This sequence joins TRBV5-1 and TRBJ2-3; D is unclear. In germline, CDR1 is SGHRS, CDR2 YFSETQ. This CDR3 has 12 residues. V lost 2 bases, J lost 5 bases, and 6 bases lay in between. The chain's CDR3 is CASSFRQDTQYF. CDR3 DNA sequence: TGCGCCAGCAGCTTCCGACAAGATACGCAGTATTTT.

A single count supports this clone. V is TRBV5-1 and J is TRBJ2-2; possibly TRBD1 for D (5 bases). Germline assignment: CDR1 SGHRS and CDR2 YFSETQ. The length of the CDR3 is 14 residues. The V gene lost 4 bases and the J gene lost 1 base, with 8 bases spanning the gap. DNA of the CDR3: TGCGCCAGCAGCCCAGGGCAGAACACCGGGGAGCTGTTTTTT. Translating it yields CASSPGQNTGELFF.

The V call is TRBV12-5, the J call TRBJ1-5; tentative D call: TRBD1 (6 bases). Between the trimmed V and J ends, which lost 6 bases and 2 bases, there was a span of 14 bases. Germline V gene sequence: CDR1 LGHNT, CDR2 FRNRAP. This CDR3 is built from 15 residues. As DNA, the CDR3 is TGTGCTAGTGGGAAGGAGGGGGGGGGCAATCAGCCCCAGCATTTT. Translated, it gives CASGKEGGGNQPQHF. The complete variable domain, with remaining parts taken from reference TRBV12-5 and TRBJ1-5, reads DARVTQTPRHKVTEMGQEVTMRCQPILGHNTVFWYRQTMMQGLELLAYFRNRAPLDDSGMPKDRFSAEMPDATLATLKIQPSEPRDSAVYFCASGKEGGGNQPQHFGDGTRLSIL.

About this clone: The same CDR3 can be traced to other DNA sequences in this sample. This chain connects TRBV7-9 to TRBJ2-7, with a possible D match to TRBD2 (5 bases). The ends were cut back, 5 bases at V and 4 bases at J, with 6 bases in the middle. This CDR3 spans 11 amino acids. Looked up from germline, CDR1 is SEHNR and CDR2 is FQNEAQ (reference sequence). CDR3 in DNA: TGTGCCAGCAGCCGGGGATACGAGCAGTACTTC. Encoded protein: CASSRGYEQYF.

V usage is TRBV12-3 or TRBV12-4 and J usage is TRBJ1-1; D might be TRBD1 (6 bases). With 7 bases removed from V and 7 bases from J, the gap between germline ends came to 13 bases. The CDR3 has 12 amino acids. The CDR3 DNA is TGTGCCAGCACCCCGGGGACACTTGAAGCTTTCTTT. Protein: CASTPGTLEAFF.

The V call is TRBV6-5, the J call TRBJ1-2; the D gene is possibly TRBD1 (5 bases). The CDR3 contains 15 residues. Per germline, CDR1 MNHEY and CDR2 SVGAGI. V was trimmed by 0 bases and J by 6 bases, leaving 14 bases between them. CDR3 sequence (DNA): TGTGCCAGCAGTTACTCGAGAGGAGGGGCGAATGGCTACACCTTC. It yields the protein CASSYSRGGANGYTF.